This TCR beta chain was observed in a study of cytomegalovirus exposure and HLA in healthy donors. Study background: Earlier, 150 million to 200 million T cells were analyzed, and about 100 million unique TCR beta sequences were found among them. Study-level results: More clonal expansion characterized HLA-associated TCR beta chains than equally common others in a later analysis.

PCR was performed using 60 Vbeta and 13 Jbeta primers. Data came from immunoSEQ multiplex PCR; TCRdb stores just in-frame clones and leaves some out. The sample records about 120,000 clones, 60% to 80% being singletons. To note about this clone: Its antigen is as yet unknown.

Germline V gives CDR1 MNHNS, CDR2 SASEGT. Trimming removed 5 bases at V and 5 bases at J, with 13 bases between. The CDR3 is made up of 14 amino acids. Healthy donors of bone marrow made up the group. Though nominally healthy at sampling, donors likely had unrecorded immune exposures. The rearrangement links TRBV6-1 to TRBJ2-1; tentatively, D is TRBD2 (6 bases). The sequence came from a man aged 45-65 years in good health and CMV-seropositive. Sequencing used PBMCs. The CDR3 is CASSPGLLNNEQFF. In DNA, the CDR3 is TGTGCCAGCAGTCCGGGACTCCTCAACAATGAGCAGTTCTTC.